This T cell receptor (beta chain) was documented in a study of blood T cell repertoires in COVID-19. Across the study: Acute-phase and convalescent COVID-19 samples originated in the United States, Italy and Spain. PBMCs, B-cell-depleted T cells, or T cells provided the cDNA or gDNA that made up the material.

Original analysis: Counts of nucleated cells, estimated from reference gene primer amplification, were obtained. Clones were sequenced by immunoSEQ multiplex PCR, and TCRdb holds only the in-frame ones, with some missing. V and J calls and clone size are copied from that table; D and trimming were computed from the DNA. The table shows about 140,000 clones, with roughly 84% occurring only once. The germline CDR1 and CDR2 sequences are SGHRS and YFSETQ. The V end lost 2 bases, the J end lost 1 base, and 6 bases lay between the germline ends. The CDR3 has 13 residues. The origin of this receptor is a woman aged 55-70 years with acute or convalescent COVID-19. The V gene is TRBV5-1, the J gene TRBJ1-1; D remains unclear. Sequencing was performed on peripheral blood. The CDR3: CASSLIKNTEAFF. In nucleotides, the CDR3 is TGCGCCAGCAGCTTAATTAAGAACACTGAAGCTTTCTTT.